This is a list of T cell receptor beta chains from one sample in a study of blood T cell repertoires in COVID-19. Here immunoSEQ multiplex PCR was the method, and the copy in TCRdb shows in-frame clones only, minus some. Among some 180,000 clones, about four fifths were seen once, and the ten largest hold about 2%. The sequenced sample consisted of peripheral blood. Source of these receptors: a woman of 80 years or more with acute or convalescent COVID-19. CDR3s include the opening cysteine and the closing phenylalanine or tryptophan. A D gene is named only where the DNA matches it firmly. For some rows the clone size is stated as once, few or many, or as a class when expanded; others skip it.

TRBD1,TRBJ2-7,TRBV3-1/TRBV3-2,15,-,TGTGCCAGCAGCCATCAACAGGGGTTCTCCTACGAGCAGTACTTC,CASSHQQGFSYEQYF
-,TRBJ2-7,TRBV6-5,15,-,TGTGCCAGCAGTCCCGACAGCCTCTTCTCCTACGAGCAGTACTTC,CASSPDSLFSYEQYF
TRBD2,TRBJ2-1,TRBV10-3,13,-,TGTGCCATCAGTGTTAGCGGGAGTGCCGAGGGGTTCTTC,CAISVSGSAEGFF
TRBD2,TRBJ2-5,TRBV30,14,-,TGTGCCGGGGCGGCGGGAGACCGAGGGGAGACCCAGTACTTC,CAGAAGDRGETQYF
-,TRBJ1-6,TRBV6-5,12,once,TGTGCCAGCAGTCCAGGCCATTCACCCCTCCACTTT,CASSPGHSPLHF
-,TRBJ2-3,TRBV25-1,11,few,TGTGCCAGCGGGGCGGGGGATACGCAGTATTTT,CASGAGDTQYF
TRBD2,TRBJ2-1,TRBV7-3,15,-,TGTGCCAGCAGCGTTAGCGGGGGGCTCAACAATGAGCAGTTCTTC,CASSVSGGLNNEQFF
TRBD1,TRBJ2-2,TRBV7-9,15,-,TGTGCCAGCACCCAGACAGGGGCGAACACCGGGGAGCTGTTTTTT,CASTQTGANTGELFF
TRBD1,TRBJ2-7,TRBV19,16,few,TGTGCCAGTAGTGAAATAACGAGGGACAGGGGGATCGAGCAGTACTTC,CASSEITRDRGIEQYF
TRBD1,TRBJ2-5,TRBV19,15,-,TGTGCCAGTAGTACTGGACAGGGGGCCCAAGAGACCCAGTACTTC,CASSTGQGAQETQYF
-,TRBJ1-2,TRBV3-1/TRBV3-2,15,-,TGTGCCAGCAGCCAAGAATTGGGCAGGAACTATGGCTACACCTTC,CASSQELGRNYGYTF
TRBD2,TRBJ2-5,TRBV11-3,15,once,TGTGCCAGCAGCTTAGCTAGCGGGAGCGGAGAGACCCAGTACTTC,CASSLASGSGETQYF
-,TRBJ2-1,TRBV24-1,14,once,TGTGCCACCAGTGATTTCGGCAGGGCTGGTGAGCAGTTCTTC,CATSDFGRAGEQFF
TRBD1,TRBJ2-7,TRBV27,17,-,TGTGCCAGCAGTCCCGGACAGGGGCGACCGGCCTCCTACGAGCAGTACTTC,CASSPGQGRPASYEQYF
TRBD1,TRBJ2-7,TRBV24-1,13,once,TGTGCCACCAGTGAAGGACAGGGGACCGGACAGTACTTC,CATSEGQGTGQYF
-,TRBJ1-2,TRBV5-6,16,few,TGTGCCAGCAGCTTGGAGACCCTTGAGGGGGTCTATGGCTACACCTTC,CASSLETLEGVYGYTF
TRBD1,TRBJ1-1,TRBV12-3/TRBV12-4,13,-,TGTGCCAGCAGTTCCCGACAGGGCACTGAAGCTTTCTTT,CASSSRQGTEAFF
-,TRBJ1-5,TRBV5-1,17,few,TGCGCCAGCAGCTTGGACGGGGGTTCCACCAGCAATCAGCCCCAGCATTTT,CASSLDGGSTSNQPQHF
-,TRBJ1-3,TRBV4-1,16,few,TGCGCCAGCAGCTTCCAGACAGCCTACTCTGGAAACACCATATATTTT,CASSFQTAYSGNTIYF
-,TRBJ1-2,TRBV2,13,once,TGTGCCAGCAGTTCACAGTTAGACTATGGCTACACCTTC,CASSSQLDYGYTF
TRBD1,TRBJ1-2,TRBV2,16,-,TGTGCCAGCAGTGCGCGGACAGGGACCAATAACTATGGCTACACCTTC,CASSARTGTNNYGYTF
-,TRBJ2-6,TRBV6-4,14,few,TGTGCCAGCAGTAGCGAGTCTGGGGCCAACGTCCTGACTTTC,CASSSESGANVLTF
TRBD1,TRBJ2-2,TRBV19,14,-,TGTGCCACCACTCGACAGGGGCGCCCCGGGGAGCTGTTTTTT,CATTRQGRPGELFF
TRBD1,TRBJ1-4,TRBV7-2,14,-,TGTGCCAGCAGCCCGACAGGGTTTTCTGAAAAACTGTTTTTT,CASSPTGFSEKLFF
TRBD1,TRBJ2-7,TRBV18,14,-,TGTGCCAGCTCACGCGGACAGGGTGGCTACGAGCAGTACTTC,CASSRGQGGYEQYF
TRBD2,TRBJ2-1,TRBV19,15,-,TGTGCCAGTAGTATTAGCGGGGGAGCTTACAATGAGCAGTTCTTC,CASSISGGAYNEQFF
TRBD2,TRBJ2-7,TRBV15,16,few,TGTGCCACCAGCAGAGATGGGCTAGCGGGAGTCTACGAGCAGTACTTC,CATSRDGLAGVYEQYF
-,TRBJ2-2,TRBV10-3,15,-,TGTGCCATCAGTGAGAGGACTTCCAACGGCGGGGAGCTGTTTTTT,CAISERTSNGGELFF
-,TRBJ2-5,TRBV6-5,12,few,TGTGCCGCCTCAGGGGCAGAAGAGACCCAGTACTTC,CAASGAEETQYF
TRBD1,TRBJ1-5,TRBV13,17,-,TGTGCCAGCAGCTTAGGACAGGGGGCGCCTGGGGGTCAGCCCCAGCATTTT,CASSLGQGAPGGQPQHF
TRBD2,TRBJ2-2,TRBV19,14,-,TGTGCCAGTAGCGGGGGGGCGAACACCGGGGAGCTGTTTTTT,CASSGGANTGELFF
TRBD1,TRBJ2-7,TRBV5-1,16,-,TGCGCCAGCAGCTCACAGGGGCGGGCAGAGCTCAACGAGCAGTACTTC,CASSSQGRAELNEQYF
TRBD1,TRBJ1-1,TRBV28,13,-,TGTGCCAGCACCAATAACAGGGGTCCTGAAGCTTTCTTT,CASTNNRGPEAFF
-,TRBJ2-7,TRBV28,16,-,TGTGCCAGCAGCCTAATACAGACCCCCCCACTTTACGAGCAGTACTTC,CASSLIQTPPLYEQYF
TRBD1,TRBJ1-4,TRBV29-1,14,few,TGCAGCGTTGTGGAGGGACAGAATAATGAAAAACTGTTTTTT,CSVVEGQNNEKLFF
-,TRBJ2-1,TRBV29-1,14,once,TGCAGCGTTGAATCTACAAGGGGGTACAATGAGCAGTTCTTC,CSVESTRGYNEQFF
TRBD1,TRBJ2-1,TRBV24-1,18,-,TGTGCCACCAGTGATTCCCCGGGACAGGGGAGGTTATACAATGAGCAGTTCTTC,CATSDSPGQGRLYNEQFF
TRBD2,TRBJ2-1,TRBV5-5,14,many,TGTGCCAGCACCCGGACTAGCGGGAGCTATGAGCAGTTCTTC,CASTRTSGSYEQFF
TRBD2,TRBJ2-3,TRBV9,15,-,TGTGCCAGCAGCGTCGATAGCGGGGTATCAGATACGCAGTATTTT,CASSVDSGVSDTQYF
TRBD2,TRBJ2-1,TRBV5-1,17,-,TGCGCCAGCAGCGGGGGACTAGCGGGCGCAACCTACAATGAGCAGTTCTTC,CASSGGLAGATYNEQFF
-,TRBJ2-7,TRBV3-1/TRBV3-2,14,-,TGTGCCAGCAGCCAAGATAAGCAAATCTACGAGCAGTACTTC,CASSQDKQIYEQYF
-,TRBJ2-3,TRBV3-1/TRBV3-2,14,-,TGTGCCCTCCCCCCCCGAGAATTTACAGATACGCAGTATTTT,CALPPREFTDTQYF
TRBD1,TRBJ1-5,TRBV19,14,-,TGTGCCAGTAGCCTAAACAGGGGGTCTAGCTCCCAGCATTTT,CASSLNRGSSSQHF
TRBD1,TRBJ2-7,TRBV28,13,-,TGTGCCAGCAGTGAAGGGGGCCCCTACGAGCAGTACTTC,CASSEGGPYEQYF
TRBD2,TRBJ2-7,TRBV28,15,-,TGTGCCAGCAGTTTACGTAGCGGGGGCCCTCCCGGATTACACTTC,CASSLRSGGPPGLHF
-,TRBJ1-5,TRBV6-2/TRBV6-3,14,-,TGTGCCAGCAGTCCCAACGCGGACACTCAGCGAATGTCCTTT,CASSPNADTQRMSF
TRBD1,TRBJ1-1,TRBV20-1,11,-,TGCAGTGCTATTCGAGGGGGCGGCGCTTTCTTT,CSAIRGGGAFF
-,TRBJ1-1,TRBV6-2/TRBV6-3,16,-,TGTGCCAGCAGTTATAATACAGGGAAGTTGAGCACTGAAGCTTTCTTT,CASSYNTGKLSTEAFF
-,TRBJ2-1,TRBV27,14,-,TGTGCCAGCAGTCGGCGACAGGACAACAATGAGCAGTTCTTC,CASSRRQDNNEQFF
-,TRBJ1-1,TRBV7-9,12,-,TGTGCCAGCAGCTACATGAACACTGAAGCTTTCTTT,CASSYMNTEAFF
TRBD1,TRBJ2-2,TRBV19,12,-,TGTGCCACGGGACAGCTCACCGGGGAGCTGTTTTTT,CATGQLTGELFF
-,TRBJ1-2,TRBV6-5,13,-,TGTGCCAGCACCAGGACACCCAACTATGGCTACACCTTC,CASTRTPNYGYTF
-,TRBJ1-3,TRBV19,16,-,TGTGCCAGTAGTACTACCCGGAGGAGTGGTGGAAACACCATATATTTT,CASSTTRRSGGNTIYF
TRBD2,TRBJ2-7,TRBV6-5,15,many,TGTGCCAGCAGCAGAGCGGGGGGGCTTTTACCCGAGCAGTACTTC,CASSRAGGLLPEQYF
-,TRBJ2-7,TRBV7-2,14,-,TGTGCCAGCAGCTTTGTTCCAGGGAATGGCGAGCAGTACTTC,CASSFVPGNGEQYF